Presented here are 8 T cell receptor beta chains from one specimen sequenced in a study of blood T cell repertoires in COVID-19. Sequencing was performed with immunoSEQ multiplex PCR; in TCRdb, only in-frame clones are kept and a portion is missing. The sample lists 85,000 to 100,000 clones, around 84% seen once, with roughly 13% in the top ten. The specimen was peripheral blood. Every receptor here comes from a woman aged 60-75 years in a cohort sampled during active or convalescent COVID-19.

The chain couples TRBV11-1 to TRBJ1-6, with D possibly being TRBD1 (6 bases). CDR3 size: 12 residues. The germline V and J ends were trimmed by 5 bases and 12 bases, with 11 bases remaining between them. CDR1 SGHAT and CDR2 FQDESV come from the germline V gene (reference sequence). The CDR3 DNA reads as TGTGCCAGCAGCCTCCCGGACAGACCCCTCCACTTT. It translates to CASSLPDRPLHF.

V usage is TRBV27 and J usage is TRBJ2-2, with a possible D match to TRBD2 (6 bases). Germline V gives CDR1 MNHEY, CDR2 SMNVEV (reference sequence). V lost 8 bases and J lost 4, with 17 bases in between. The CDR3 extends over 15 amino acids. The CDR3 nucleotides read TGTGCCAGCCGTCGCGGGACCCCCAGCACCGGGGAGCTGTTTTTT. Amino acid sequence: CASRRGTPSTGELFF.

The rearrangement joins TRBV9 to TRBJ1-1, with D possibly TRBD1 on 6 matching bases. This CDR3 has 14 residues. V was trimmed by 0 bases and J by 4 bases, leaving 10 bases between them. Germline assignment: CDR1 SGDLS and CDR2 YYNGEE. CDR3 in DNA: TGTGCCAGCAGCGTAGGAGGGGGAATCACTGAAGCTTTCTTT. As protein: CASSVGGGITEAFF.

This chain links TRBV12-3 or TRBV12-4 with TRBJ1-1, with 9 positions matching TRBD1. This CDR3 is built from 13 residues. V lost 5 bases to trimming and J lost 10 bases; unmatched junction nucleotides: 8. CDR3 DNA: TGTGCCAGCAGTCCGGGACAGGGAAAAGGAGCTTTCTTT. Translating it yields CASSPGQGKGAFF.

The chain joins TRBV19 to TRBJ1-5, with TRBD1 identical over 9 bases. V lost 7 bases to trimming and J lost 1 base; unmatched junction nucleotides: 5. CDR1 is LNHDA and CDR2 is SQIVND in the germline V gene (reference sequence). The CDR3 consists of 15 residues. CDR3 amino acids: CASKQGAMSNQPQHF. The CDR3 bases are TGTGCCAGTAAACAGGGGGCCATGAGCAATCAGCCCCAGCATTTT.

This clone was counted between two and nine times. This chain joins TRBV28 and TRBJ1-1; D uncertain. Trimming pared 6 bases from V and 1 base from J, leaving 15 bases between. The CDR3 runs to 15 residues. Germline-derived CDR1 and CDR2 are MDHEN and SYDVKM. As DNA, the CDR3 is TGTGCCAGCAGGATCTCACTCTCTGCGAACACTGAAGCTTTCTTT. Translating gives CASRISLSANTEAFF. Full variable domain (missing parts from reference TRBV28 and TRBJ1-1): DVKVTQSSRYLVKRTGEKVFLECVQDMDHENMFWYRQDPGLGLRLIYFSYDVKMKEKGDIPEGYSVSREKKERFSLILESASTNQTSMYLCASRISLSANTEAFFGQGTRLTVV.

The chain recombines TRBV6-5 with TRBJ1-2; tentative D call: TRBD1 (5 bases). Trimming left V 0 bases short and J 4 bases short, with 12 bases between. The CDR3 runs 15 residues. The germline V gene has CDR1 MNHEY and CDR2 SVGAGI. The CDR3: CASSYSADSFYGYTF. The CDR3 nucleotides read TGTGCCAGCAGTTACTCGGCTGACAGTTTCTATGGCTACACCTTC.

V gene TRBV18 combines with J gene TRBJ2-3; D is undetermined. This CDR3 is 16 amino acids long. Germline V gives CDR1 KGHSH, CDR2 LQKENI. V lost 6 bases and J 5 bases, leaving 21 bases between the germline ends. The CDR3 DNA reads TGTGCCAGCTCTCAGAGGTTGATACGAGTCGTAGATACGCAGTATTTT. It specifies CASSQRLIRVVDTQYF. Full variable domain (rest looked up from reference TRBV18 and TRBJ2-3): NAGVMQNPRHLVRRRGQEARLRCSPMKGHSHVYWYRQLPEEGLKFMVYLQKENIIDESGMPKERFSAEFPKEGPSILRIQQVVRGDSAAYFCASSQRLIRVVDTQYFGPGTRLTVL.